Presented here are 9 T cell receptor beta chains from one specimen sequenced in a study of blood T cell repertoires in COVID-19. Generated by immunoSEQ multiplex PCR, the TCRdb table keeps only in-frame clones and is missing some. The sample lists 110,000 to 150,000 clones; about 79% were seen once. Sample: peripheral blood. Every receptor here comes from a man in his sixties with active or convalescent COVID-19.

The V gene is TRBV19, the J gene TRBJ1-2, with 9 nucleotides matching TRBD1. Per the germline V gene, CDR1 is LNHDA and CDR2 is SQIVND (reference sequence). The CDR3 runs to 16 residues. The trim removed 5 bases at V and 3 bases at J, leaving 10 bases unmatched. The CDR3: CASSFNRQGVDYGYTF. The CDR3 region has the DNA TGTGCCAGTAGTTTTAATAGACAGGGGGTGGACTATGGCTACACCTTC.

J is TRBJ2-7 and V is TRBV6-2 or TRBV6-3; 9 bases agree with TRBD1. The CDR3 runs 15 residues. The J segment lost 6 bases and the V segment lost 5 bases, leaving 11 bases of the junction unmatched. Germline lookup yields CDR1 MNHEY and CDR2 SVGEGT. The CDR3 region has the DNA TGTGCCAGCAGTATTACCGGGACAGGGATGGGCGAGCAGTACTTC. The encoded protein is CASSITGTGMGEQYF.

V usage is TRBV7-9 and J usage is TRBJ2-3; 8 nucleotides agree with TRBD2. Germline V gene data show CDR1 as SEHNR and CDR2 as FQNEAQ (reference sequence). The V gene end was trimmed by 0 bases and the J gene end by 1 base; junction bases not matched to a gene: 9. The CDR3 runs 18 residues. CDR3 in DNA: TGTGCCAGCAGCTTAGCGATTAGCGGGACACGGGGCACAGATACGCAGTATTTT. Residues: CASSLAISGTRGTDTQYF.

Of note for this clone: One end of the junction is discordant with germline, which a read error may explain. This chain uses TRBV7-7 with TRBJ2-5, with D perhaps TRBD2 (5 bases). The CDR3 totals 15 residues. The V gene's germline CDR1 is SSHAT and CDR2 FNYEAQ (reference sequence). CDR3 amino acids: CASSSLPGRQETQYF. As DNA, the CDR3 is TGTGCTAGCAGCTCGTTACCGGGGAGACAAGAGACCCAGTACTTC.

CDR3 nucleotides: TGTGCCAGCAGTCGGTTTCTTCGGGGCTACACCTTC. It translates to CASSRFLRGYTF. The gene calls are TRBV6-2 or TRBV6-3 and TRBJ1-2, with D unresolved. V lost 5 bases to trimming and J lost 8 bases, with 12 bases between them. Germline lookup yields CDR1 MNHEY and CDR2 SVGEGT. This CDR3 contains 12 residues.

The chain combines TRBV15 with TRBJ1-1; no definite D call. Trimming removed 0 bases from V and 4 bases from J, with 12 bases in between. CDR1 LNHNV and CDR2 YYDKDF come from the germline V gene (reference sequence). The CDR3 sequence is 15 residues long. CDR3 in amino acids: CATSRDTRATTEAFF. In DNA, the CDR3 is TGTGCCACCAGCAGAGATACGCGGGCTACCACTGAAGCTTTCTTT.

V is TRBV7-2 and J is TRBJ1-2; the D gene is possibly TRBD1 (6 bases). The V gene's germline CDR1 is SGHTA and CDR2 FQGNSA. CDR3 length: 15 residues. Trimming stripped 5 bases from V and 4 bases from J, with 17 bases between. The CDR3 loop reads CASSQTGTPPYGYTF. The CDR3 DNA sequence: TGTGCCAGCAGCCAAACAGGGACCCCCCCCTATGGCTACACCTTC.

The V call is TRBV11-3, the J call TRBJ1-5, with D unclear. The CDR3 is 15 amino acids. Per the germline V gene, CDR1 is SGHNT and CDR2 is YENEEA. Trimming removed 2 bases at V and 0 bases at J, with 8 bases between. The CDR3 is CASSLHRDSNQPQHF. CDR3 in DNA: TGTGCCAGCAGCTTACACCGCGATAGCAATCAGCCCCAGCATTTT. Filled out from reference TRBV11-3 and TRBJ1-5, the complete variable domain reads EAGVVQSPRYKIIEKKQPVAFWCNPISGHNTLYWYLQNLGQGPELLIRYENEEAVDDSQLPKDRFSAERLKGVDSTLKIQPAELGDSAVYLCASSLHRDSNQPQHFGDGTRLSIL.

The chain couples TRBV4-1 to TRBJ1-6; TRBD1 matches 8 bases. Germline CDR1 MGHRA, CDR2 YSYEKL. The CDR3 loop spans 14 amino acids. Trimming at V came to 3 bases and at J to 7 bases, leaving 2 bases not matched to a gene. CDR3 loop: CASSQTGENSPLHF. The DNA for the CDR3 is TGCGCCAGCAGCCAGACAGGGGAGAATTCACCCCTCCACTTT.